These 22 T cell receptor beta chains originate from one sample sequenced in a study of blood T cell repertoires in COVID-19. Sequenced by immunoSEQ multiplex PCR; TCRdb stores in-frame clones only, minus some. The table records fewer than 250,000 clones, about 87% of them present only once. The specimen was PBMCs or T cells enriched from blood (not recorded which). Receptors originate from a woman aged 30 to 39 with acute COVID-19.

The chain joins TRBV7-9 to TRBJ1-6, with unresolved D. This CDR3 has 16 residues. Trimming cost V 5 bases and J 0 bases, with 11 bases left between them. The germline CDR1 and CDR2 sequences are SEHNR and FQNEAQ (reference sequence). In nucleotides, the CDR3 is TGTGCCAGCAGCCCTCAGGCGAGCTCCTATAATTCACCCCTCCACTTT. Translation: CASSPQASSYNSPLHF.

V is TRBV18 and J is TRBJ1-6; the match to TRBD1 covers 7 bases. In germline, CDR1 is KGHSH, CDR2 LQKENI. Unmatched junction bases numbered 11, after V lost 6 bases and J lost 6 bases. The CDR3 runs to 16 residues. The CDR3 DNA is TGTGCCAGCTCCCATGGGACGGGACAGATTAATTCACCCCTCCACTTT. As protein: CASSHGTGQINSPLHF.

This clone was counted once. The chain carries TRBV30 and TRBJ1-4; 8 nucleotides agree with TRBD1. Germline-derived CDR1 and CDR2 are GTSNPN and SVGIG (reference sequence). With V trimmed by 3 bases and J by 4 bases, 13 bases remained unmatched. CDR3 size: 17 residues. CDR3 amino acids: CAWSATLDRVFNEKLFF. In nucleotides, the CDR3 is TGTGCCTGGAGCGCTACCTTGGACAGGGTTTTTAATGAAAAACTGTTTTTT.

The V gene is TRBV12-5, the J gene TRBJ1-5; no firm D call. Germline lookup yields CDR1 LGHNT and CDR2 FRNRAP. Trimming took 0 bases from V and 4 from J, leaving 19 bases between them. The CDR3 is 18 residues long. The CDR3 is CASGLVLHQATANQPQHF. As DNA, the CDR3 is TGTGCTAGTGGTTTGGTTCTACACCAGGCAACCGCTAATCAGCCCCAGCATTTT.

This clone was picked up one time. The rearrangement joins TRBV5-1 to TRBJ2-5, with TRBD1 identical over 7 bases. CDR1 and CDR2 (germline): SGHRS, YFSETQ. V was clipped by 4 bases and J by 5 bases; unmatched bases: 8. CDR3 length: 14 residues. CDR3 nucleotide sequence: TGCGCCAGCAGCCAGGGACAGCTAGGGGAGACCCAGTACTTC. Encoded protein: CASSQGQLGETQYF.

The CDR3 here is CASSQATGKQYF. The CDR3 DNA is TGTGCCAGCAGTCAGGCGACAGGGAAACAGTACTTC. The gene calls are TRBV6-2 or TRBV6-3 and TRBJ2-4; 7 nucleotides line up with TRBD1. V was clipped by 5 bases and J by 13 bases; unmatched bases: 8. In germline, CDR1 is MNHEY, CDR2 SVGEGT. This CDR3 contains 12 residues.

The chain combines TRBV6-4 with TRBJ2-3; 7 nucleotides line up with TRBD2. The germline CDR1 and CDR2 sequences are MRHNA and SNTAGT. This CDR3 has 16 amino acids. J gave up 2 bases and V 2 bases, and 7 bases lay outside the gene matches. The CDR3 DNA reads as TGTGCCAGCAGTGACGCTTCGGGGGGTCCCACAGATACGCAGTATTTT. This gives the protein CASSDASGGPTDTQYF.

Details on this clone: At one of its ends the junction is not consistent with the germline gene, which may arise from a read error. The chain has TRBV7-7 and TRBJ2-1, with 7 bases that match TRBD1. The CDR3 has 15 residues. The germline V gene has CDR1 SSHAT and CDR2 FNYEAQ (reference sequence). CDR3 nucleotides: TGTGCTAGCAGCCCAACAGGGGTAGGATACAATGAGCAGTTCTTC. It encodes CASSPTGVGYNEQFF.

The V call is TRBV30, the J call TRBJ2-2; no firm D call. This CDR3 comprises 11 residues. Germline V gene sequence: CDR1 GTSNPN, CDR2 SVGIG (reference sequence). V was pared by 3 bases and J by 8 bases, with 7 bases between. As DNA, the CDR3 is TGTGCCTGGAGGACTTCGGGGGAGCTGTTTTTT. Translation gives CAWRTSGELFF. Looking up the rest from reference TRBV30 and TRBJ2-2 gives the full variable domain: SQTIHQWPATLVQPVGSPLSLECTVEGTSNPNLYWYRQAAGRGLQLLFYSVGIGQISSEVPQNLSASRPQDRQFILSSKKLLLSDSGFYLCAWRTSGELFFGEGSRLTVL.

CDR3 sequence: CASSLWEVGYTF. The CDR3 DNA sequence: TGTGCCAGCAGCCTCTGGGAGGTTGGCTACACCTTC. The genes are TRBV12-3 or TRBV12-4 and TRBJ1-2; D remains ambiguous. Trimming removed 6 bases from V and 7 bases from J, with 12 bases in between. CDR3 size: 12 residues.

The genes are TRBV13 and TRBJ1-6; 8 nucleotides line up with TRBD1. The germline CDR1 and CDR2 sequences are PRHDT and FYEKMQ (reference sequence). CDR3 length: 16 residues. The V gene end was trimmed by 0 bases and the J gene end by 4 bases; junction bases not matched to a gene: 2. The CDR3 DNA reads TGTGCCAGCAGCTTAGGACAGGGGGGATATAATTCACCCCTCCACTTT. It codes for CASSLGQGGYNSPLHF. The full variable domain, rest sourced from reference TRBV13 and TRBJ1-6, is AAGVIQSPRHLIKEKRETATLKCYPIPRHDTVYWYQQGPGQDPQFLISFYEKMQSDKGSIPDRFSAQQFSDYHSELNMSSLELGDSALYFCASSLGQGGYNSPLHFGNGTRLTVT.

This rearrangement joins TRBV13 to TRBJ2-2; TRBD2 matches 9 bases. V was clipped by 1 base and J by 1 base; unmatched bases: 1. CDR1 and CDR2 (germline): PRHDT, FYEKMQ (reference sequence). The CDR3 extends over 16 amino acids. The DNA for the CDR3 is TGTGCCAGCAGCTTAGCTAGCGGGGTGAACACCGGGGAGCTGTTTTTT. This codes for CASSLASGVNTGELFF.

The chain carries TRBV7-2 and TRBJ1-2, with D possibly being TRBD1 (6 bases). The V end was cut by 4 bases, the J end by 7 bases, with 10 bases between. Germline V CDR1 and CDR2: SGHTA, FQGNSA. There are 12 residues in the CDR3. CDR3 in amino acids: CASSSQGSGYTF. CDR3 DNA: TGTGCCAGCAGCTCACAGGGTTCTGGCTACACCTTC.

V gene TRBV3-1 (or the pseudogene TRBV3-2) combines with J gene TRBJ2-5; D perhaps matches TRBD2 (6 bases). The CDR3 covers 17 residues. Trimming removed 4 bases from V and 4 bases from J, with 22 bases in between. Germline CDR1 and CDR2: LGHDT and YNNKEL (reference sequence). CDR3 sequence: CASSRPGGSSWGETQYF. Here the CDR3 DNA reads TGTGCCAGCAGCCGTCCCGGGGGTAGCTCCTGGGGAGAGACCCAGTACTTC.

This clone was recorded once. V and J are TRBV5-1 and TRBJ1-4; D not certain. The germline CDR1 and CDR2 sequences are SGHRS and YFSETQ. V lost 2 bases to trimming and J lost 5 bases, with 10 bases between them. CDR3 size: 14 residues. CDR3 in amino acids: CASSLRTENEKLFF. As DNA, the CDR3 is TGCGCCAGCAGCTTAAGAACAGAGAATGAAAAACTGTTTTTT.

The chain uses TRBV7-8 and TRBJ1-3; possibly TRBD1 for D (6 bases). This CDR3 comprises 16 residues. In germline, CDR1 is SGHVS, CDR2 FQNEAQ. The V end was cut by 2 bases, the J end by 3 bases, with 14 bases between. Here the CDR3 reads CASSLRRNRDGNTIYF. The CDR3 coding sequence is TGTGCCAGCAGCTTAAGGAGAAACAGGGATGGAAACACCATATATTTT.

The genes are TRBV15 and TRBJ1-4, with D tentatively TRBD1 (5 bases). The CDR3 totals 14 residues. The germline gives CDR1 LNHNV, CDR2 YYDKDF (reference sequence). Deletions cut 7 bases from V and 8 bases from J, with 17 bases between. CDR3 sequence (DNA): TGTGCCACCACCGCGCCACAGGTTAACGAAAAACTGTTTTTT. This encodes CATTAPQVNEKLFF.

The chain links TRBV10-3 to TRBJ2-7; 11 bases match TRBD1. The germline gives CDR1 ENHRY, CDR2 SYGVKD. The V and J ends lost 3 bases and 9 bases, in that order; junction bases with no gene match: 10. There are 15 residues in the CDR3. The CDR3: CAISEVGTGGTGQYF. For the CDR3, the DNA is TGTGCCATCAGTGAAGTGGGGACAGGGGGGACCGGGCAGTACTTC.

V is TRBV2 and J is TRBJ2-5; 11 bases map to TRBD2. The V gene end was trimmed by 6 bases and the J gene end by 3 bases; junction bases not matched to a gene: 3. Germline V gene sequence: CDR1 SNHLY, CDR2 FYNNEI. This CDR3 has 14 residues. Written as DNA, the CDR3 is TGTGCCAGCAGCGGGGGACTAGCGGAAGAGACCCAGTACTTC. It specifies CASSGGLAEETQYF.

V and J are TRBV7-9 and TRBJ1-2, with 7 bases that match TRBD1. CDR1 is SEHNR, CDR2 FQNEAQ, per germline (reference sequence). The junction had 5 bases not matched to a gene; V was cut back by 0 bases and J by 7 bases. This CDR3 is built from 14 residues. CDR3 residues: CASSLARTGFGYTF. For the CDR3, the DNA is TGTGCCAGCAGCTTAGCCCGGACAGGTTTTGGCTACACCTTC.

V and J are TRBV7-2 and TRBJ1-5; D not certain. Germline CDR1 SGHTA, CDR2 FQGNSA. This CDR3 is 13 amino acids long. V was trimmed by 3 bases and J by 7 bases, leaving 10 bases between them. CDR3 residues: CASSFGLQQPQHF. The CDR3 bases are TGTGCCAGCAGCTTCGGACTCCAGCAGCCCCAGCATTTT.

In this sample, this clone turned up a few times. The gene calls are TRBV7-2 and TRBJ2-7; possible D gene TRBD2, 6 bases. Trimming left V 5 bases short and J 2 bases short, with 16 bases between. Germline CDR1 is SGHTA and CDR2 is FQGNSA. The CDR3 consists of 15 residues. CDR3 protein: CASSLSGTDPYEQYF. The CDR3, as DNA: TGTGCCAGCAGCCTCTCCGGGACTGACCCCTACGAGCAGTACTTC.